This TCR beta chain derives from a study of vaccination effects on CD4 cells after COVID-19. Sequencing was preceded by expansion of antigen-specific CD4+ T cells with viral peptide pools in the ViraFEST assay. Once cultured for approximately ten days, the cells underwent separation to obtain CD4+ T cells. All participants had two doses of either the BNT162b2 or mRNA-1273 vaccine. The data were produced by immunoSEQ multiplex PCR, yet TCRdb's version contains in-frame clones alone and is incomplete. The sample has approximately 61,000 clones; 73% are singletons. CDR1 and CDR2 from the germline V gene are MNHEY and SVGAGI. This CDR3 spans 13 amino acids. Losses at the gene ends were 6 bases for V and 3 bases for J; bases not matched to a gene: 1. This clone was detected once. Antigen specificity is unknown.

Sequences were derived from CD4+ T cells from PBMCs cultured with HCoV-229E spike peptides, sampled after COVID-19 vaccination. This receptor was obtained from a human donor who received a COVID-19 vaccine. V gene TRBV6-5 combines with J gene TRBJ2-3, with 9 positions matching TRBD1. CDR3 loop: CASRGTGTDTQYF. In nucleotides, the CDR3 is TGTGCCAGCAGAGGGACAGGGACAGATACGCAGTATTTT.